Listed below are T cell receptor beta chains from one sample, sequenced in a study of CXCR3-negative and CXCR3-positive naive CD8 T cells. From its re-call of the 5' RACE reads, TCRdb lists each CDR3 protein once, without DNA. The repertoire table contains about 98,000 distinct CDR3 sequences. Sequencing was carried out using naive CXCR3+ CD8+ T cells from blood. The receptors here all came from a human donor in good health. Some clones in this sample may be carry-over from other donors' samples. Each CDR3 is given with its conserved first and last residue. Fields, in order: V gene, J gene, CDR3 protein.

TRBV7-9	TRBJ1-3	CASRGLGNTIYF
TRBV7-6	TRBJ2-2	CASSLASGWGSTGELFF
TRBV7-9	TRBJ1-1	CASSSWGIEAFF
TRBV14	TRBJ2-3	CASSQGWGSDTQYF
TRBV25-1	TRBJ1-1	CASSPGQAGSVAFF
TRBV12-3/TRBV12-4	TRBJ2-3	CASSPFGGGTDTQYF
TRBV29-1	TRBJ1-5	CSAVVGDYSNQPQHF
TRBV4-3	TRBJ2-7	CASSPGASGAYEQYF
TRBV7-2	TRBJ2-3	CASRPQSGAPTDTQYF
TRBV7-6	TRBJ2-7	CASSLGQEYEQYF
TRBV6-5	TRBJ1-1	CASSYSAGPTEAFF
TRBV11-2	TRBJ2-1	CASSLAFHNEQFF
TRBV29-1	TRBJ2-1	CSVVWGGGIYNEQFF
TRBV5-4	TRBJ2-7	CASSFGLTEQYF
TRBV7-6	TRBJ1-2	CASSPLSRSSYGYTF
TRBV5-5	TRBJ2-7	CASSSFGPMYEQYF
TRBV21-1	TRBJ2-7	CASSNIKQAYEQYF
TRBV5-1	TRBJ2-7	CASSWGAYEQYF
TRBV9	TRBJ2-4	CASSITGGASKNIQYF
TRBV9	TRBJ2-7	CASSVEIGGLYEQYF
TRBV11-2	TRBJ2-7	CASSLGYGTDHSYEQYF
TRBV7-8	TRBJ2-5	CASSLSSNQETQYF
TRBV6-5	TRBJ2-3	CASSYGTSAINTDTQYF
TRBV20-1	TRBJ2-1	CSARAPQGSGNEQFF
TRBV7-2	TRBJ2-7	CASSWGTGNYEQYF
TRBV6-6	TRBJ2-1	CASSYRDRGSSYNEQFF
TRBV12-3/TRBV12-4	TRBJ2-3	CASSTYWTDTQYF
TRBV2	TRBJ2-6	CASKGGPGRGSAGANVLTF
TRBV7-9	TRBJ1-1	CASSGTGLPLSEAFF
TRBV6-2/TRBV6-3	TRBJ2-1	CASSGGKRNEQFF
TRBV29-1	TRBJ1-3	CSVYGQGAGNTIYF
TRBV29-1	TRBJ2-7	CSVVSGQGAYEQYF
TRBV28	TRBJ2-7	CASSLFGDSYEQYF
TRBV3-1	TRBJ2-2	CASSQLTVGELFF
TRBV7-9	TRBJ2-2	CASSWREEVSSAGELFF
TRBV6-6	TRBJ2-7	CASSYSNEQYF
TRBV7-9	TRBJ1-2	CASSTPPVSGANYGYTF
TRBV7-9	TRBJ2-7	CASSGPGTAHYEQYF
TRBV2	TRBJ2-7	CASSVGWELEQYF
TRBV28	TRBJ2-1	CASSLVREGYNEQFF